Shown below are 8 T cell receptor beta chains from a single sample sequenced in a study of blood T cell repertoires in COVID-19. The protocol was immunoSEQ multiplex PCR, while the TCRdb copy is restricted to in-frame clones and leaves out a portion. Seen here are tens of thousands of clones, approximately 92% observed once, and the top ten hold around 4.9%. The sequenced material came from peripheral blood. Receptors were obtained from a woman aged 45-59 years with active COVID-19.

The chain recombines TRBV28 with TRBJ2-5; TRBD2 matches 7 bases. The CDR3 is 13 residues long. The germline gives CDR1 MDHEN, CDR2 SYDVKM. Trimming at V came to 6 bases and at J to 4 bases, leaving 5 bases not matched to a gene. CDR3 amino acids: CASRSGGVETQYF. DNA of the CDR3: TGTGCCAGCAGGTCGGGGGGAGTAGAGACCCAGTACTTC.

CDR3: CASSARIGDRVTETQYF. CDR3 coding DNA: TGTGCCAGCAGCGCCCGCATTGGGGACAGGGTAACGGAGACCCAGTACTTC. The gene calls are TRBV9 and TRBJ2-5; 9 nucleotides line up with TRBD1. Germline values: CDR1 SGDLS, CDR2 YYNGEE. This CDR3 is built from 17 residues. The ends lost 3 bases at V and 5 bases at J; junction bases unmatched: 14.

CDR3 loop: CASSVEQGADYGYTF. The CDR3 nucleotides are TGTGCCAGCAGCGTTGAACAGGGGGCGGACTATGGCTACACCTTC. The gene calls are TRBV9 and TRBJ1-2; 9 bases are shared with TRBD1. This CDR3 has 15 residues. Germline assignment: CDR1 SGDLS and CDR2 YYNGEE. J lost 3 bases, V lost 2 bases, and 5 bases had no gene match.

J is TRBJ1-2 and V is TRBV12-3 or TRBV12-4, with D possibly matching TRBD1 (5 bases). Trimming removed 4 bases at V and 6 bases at J, with 12 bases between. This CDR3 is 13 amino acids long. The CDR3 sequence is CASSSWGVNGYTF. CDR3 coding DNA: TGTGCCAGCAGTTCCTGGGGGGTGAATGGCTACACCTTC.

There are a few counts of this clone. V is TRBV25-1 and J is TRBJ1-3; D possibly corresponds to TRBD1 (5 bases). This CDR3 is 13 amino acids long. Germline assignment: CDR1 MGHDK and CDR2 SYGVNS. With 7 bases removed from V and 3 bases from J, the gap between germline ends came to 10 bases. CDR3 DNA: TGTGCCAGCACCGCCGGGGGTGGAAACACCATATATTTT. It specifies CASTAGGGNTIYF.

This sequence joins TRBV9 and TRBJ2-1; D is uncertain. The germline V gene has CDR1 SGDLS and CDR2 YYNGEE. The V end was cut by 2 bases, the J end by 13 bases, with 10 bases between. The CDR3 consists of 11 residues. CDR3 DNA: TGTGCCAGCAGCGTTTCAGTACAACAGTTCTTC. This codes for CASSVSVQQFF.

The CDR3 region has the DNA TGTGCCACCAGTGGAACTAGCGGAATCGACGGGGAGCTGTTTTTT. Translated: CATSGTSGIDGELFF. The chain joins TRBV24-1 to TRBJ2-2; 8 bases are shared with TRBD2. CDR3 size: 15 residues. Germline CDR1 is KGHDR and CDR2 is SFDVKD. V lost 5 bases, J lost 7 bases, and 8 bases stayed unmatched.

The chain recombines TRBV4-1 with TRBJ1-5; TRBD1 aligns across 10 bases. The CDR3 has 16 residues. V lost 1 base and J lost 2; bases outside the gene matches: 2. The germline V gene has CDR1 MGHRA and CDR2 YSYEKL. CDR3 in amino acids: CASSQVGQGGNQPQHF. The CDR3 DNA sequence: TGCGCCAGCAGCCAAGTCGGACAGGGGGGCAATCAGCCCCAGCATTTT.